The 31 T cell receptor beta chains below all came from one sample that was sequenced in a study of T cell repertoires in cytomegalovirus infection. Antigen specificity for these receptors is unknown. A single record per CDR3 protein comes from TCRdb applying MiXCR to the reads. This table has some 500,000 distinct CDR3 sequences, roughly a third appearing once. This sample comprised cultured PBMCs, obtained from culture after CMV antigen stimulation. The receptors shown here come from a human donor in good health (CMV status not recorded). Some clones in this sample may be carry-over from other donors' samples.

This clonotype was observed a handful of times. This sequence joins TRBV12-3 or TRBV12-4 and TRBJ1-2; D not resolved. V lost 2 bases, J lost 4 bases, and 11 bases lay in between. The CDR3 is 14 amino acids. This CDR3 reads CASSLSTPFYGYTF. The CDR3 bases are TGTGCCAGCAGTTTAAGTACCCCGTTCTATGGCTACACCTTC.

The rearrangement joins TRBV6-2 or TRBV6-3 to TRBJ1-5; D unresolved. Trimming left V 5 bases short and J 2 bases short, with 13 bases between. The CDR3 runs 15 residues. Germline assignment: CDR1 MNHEY and CDR2 SVGEGT. In DNA, the CDR3 is TGTGCCAGCAGTAATAATCTGGGTGGCAATCAGCCCCAGCATTTT. Translation: CASSNNLGGNQPQHF.

This clonotype showed up just a few times. V gene TRBV5-6 combines with J gene TRBJ2-1, with 12 bases identical to TRBD1. Germline V CDR1 and CDR2: SGHDT, YYEEEE. This CDR3 has 16 residues. The V gene end was trimmed by 3 bases and the J gene end by 8 bases; junction bases not matched to a gene: 9. The CDR3 here is CASSSAIGTGGHEQFF. DNA of the CDR3: TGTGCCAGCAGCTCCGCCATAGGGACAGGGGGCCATGAGCAGTTCTTC.

A few counts support this clonotype. The chain uses TRBV11-2 and TRBJ2-1, with TRBD1 matching over 7 bases. The J segment lost 6 bases and the V segment lost 1 base, leaving 6 bases of the junction unmatched. Germline V gives CDR1 SGHAT, CDR2 FQNNGV. The CDR3 covers 15 residues. CDR3 sequence: CASSLGGGQSNEQFF. In DNA, the CDR3 is TGTGCCAGCAGCTTAGGAGGGGGACAGAGCAATGAGCAGTTCTTC.

The gene calls are TRBV7-2 and TRBJ2-1; TRBD2 might be the D (6 bases). Looked up from germline, CDR1 is SGHTA and CDR2 is FQGNSA. The V gene lost 5 bases and the J gene lost 5 bases, with 19 bases spanning the gap. This CDR3 spans 16 amino acids. This chain's CDR3 is CASSPSTGRLNNEQFF. CDR3 nucleotide sequence: TGTGCCAGCAGCCCATCGACCGGGAGACTGAACAATGAGCAGTTCTTC.

This rearrangement joins TRBV7-8 to TRBJ2-7, with D unresolved. The germline gives CDR1 SGHVS, CDR2 FQNEAQ. V was shortened by 5 bases and J by 0 bases, with 17 bases between the two germline ends. The CDR3 length is 16 residues. CDR3 DNA sequence: TGTGCCAGCAGCCGCCCGCCGGCAACGACCTCCTACGAGCAGTACTTC. This encodes CASSRPPATTSYEQYF. The entire variable domain, with the rest obtained from reference TRBV7-8 and TRBJ2-7, is as follows: GAGVSQSPRYKVAKRGQDVALRCDPISGHVSLFWYQQALGQGPEFLTYFQNEAQLDKSGLPSDRFFAERPEGSVSTLKIQRTQQEDSAVYLCASSRPPATTSYEQYFGPGTRLTVT.

V is TRBV5-4 and J is TRBJ2-7; D is unclear. The germline V gene encodes CDR1 SGHNT and CDR2 YYREEE (reference sequence). Trimming pared 4 bases from V and 0 bases from J, leaving 11 bases between. The CDR3 is 14 amino acids. CDR3 amino acids: CASSDASSSYEQYF. CDR3 coding DNA: TGTGCCAGCAGCGATGCCTCGAGCTCCTACGAGCAGTACTTC.

The chain combines TRBV5-1 with TRBJ2-7; 11 bases align to TRBD1. This CDR3 is built from 14 residues. Germline V CDR1 and CDR2: SGHRS, YFSETQ. V shed 0 bases, J shed 5 bases, and the junction held 1 base outside the gene matches. The CDR3 DNA is TGCGCCAGCAGCTTGGGGACAGGGGGCCACGAGCAGTACGTC. This gives the protein CASSLGTGGHEQYV.

This clonotype was picked up many times. J is TRBJ2-3 and V is TRBV24-1; D unresolved. The CDR3 sequence is 15 residues long. Germline lookup yields CDR1 KGHDR and CDR2 SFDVKD. The V end lost 1 base, the J end lost 0 bases, and 7 bases lay between the germline ends. The CDR3 DNA reads TGTGCCACCAGTGATTTCCCTACTAGCACAGATACGCAGTATTTT. As protein: CATSDFPTSTDTQYF.

This rearrangement joins TRBV19 to TRBJ1-5, with TRBD1 matching 7 bases. The CDR3 runs to 16 residues. Germline CDR1 reads LNHDA; CDR2 reads SQIVND (reference sequence). V shed 5 bases and J 2 bases; nucleotides not matched to a gene: 9. In DNA form, the CDR3 reads TGTGCCAGTAGTGGAGGGAGCAGGGGGGGCAATCAGCCCCAGCATTTT. Its protein is CASSGGSRGGNQPQHF.

The chain links TRBV10-3 to TRBJ2-1; the D is unclear. Germline V gene sequence: CDR1 ENHRY, CDR2 SYGVKD. This CDR3 has 15 residues. Trimming took 0 bases from V and 10 from J, leaving 16 bases between them. The CDR3 sequence is CAISESPNTAGEQFF. DNA for the CDR3: TGTGCCATCAGTGAGTCCCCGAACACGGCCGGAGAGCAGTTCTTC.

The genes are TRBV7-2 and TRBJ2-5; 7 positions agree with TRBD2. The CDR3 length is 14 residues. The germline V gene encodes CDR1 SGHTA and CDR2 FQGNSA. With V trimmed by 5 bases and J by 4 bases, 7 bases remained unmatched. For the CDR3, the DNA is TGTGCCAGCAGCCCCCGGGGGGTGGGAGAGACCCAGTACTTC. It is translated as CASSPRGVGETQYF.

The chain couples TRBV5-6 to TRBJ2-7; D remains ambiguous. The CDR3 length is 16 residues. Germline-derived CDR1 and CDR2 are SGHDT and YYEEEE. V shed 4 bases and J shed 3 bases, with 20 bases lying between them. DNA for the CDR3: TGTGCCAGCAGCAGGCTTTTGACGGGTAACATCTACGAGCAGTACGTC. Translated: CASSRLLTGNIYEQYV.

V gene TRBV7-4 combines with J gene TRBJ2-7, with no clear D. Per the germline V gene, CDR1 is SGHVT and CDR2 is SQSDAQ. Trimming removed 6 bases at V and 4 bases at J, with 19 bases between. The CDR3 length is 15 residues. CDR3 nucleotide sequence: TGTGCCAGCAGTCACGGTGGCACAGCGAAATACGAGCAGTACGTC. It yields the protein CASSHGGTAKYEQYV.

The chain has TRBV18 and TRBJ1-5; D is uncertain. Germline CDR1 KGHSH, CDR2 LQKENI. The CDR3 is made up of 14 amino acids. V was pared by 2 bases and J by 0 bases, with 5 bases between. The CDR3 nucleotides are TGTGCCAGCTCACCAATCCGTAGCAATCAGCCCCAGCATTTT. It specifies CASSPIRSNQPQHF.

The J gene is TRBJ1-3, the V gene TRBV4-3, with D unclear. The ends were cut back, 0 bases at V and 0 bases at J, with 9 bases in the middle. Per the germline V gene, CDR1 is LGHNA and CDR2 is YSLEER. The CDR3 sequence is 16 residues long. The CDR3 loop reads CASSQDWADSGNTIYF. In nucleotides, the CDR3 is TGCGCCAGCAGCCAAGATTGGGCAGACTCTGGAAACACCATATATTTT.

This clonotype was seen a handful of times. This chain connects TRBV4-1 to TRBJ1-1; D is unresolved. The CDR3 loop spans 16 amino acids. In germline, CDR1 is MGHRA, CDR2 YSYEKL. With 0 bases removed from V and 4 bases from J, the gap between germline ends came to 15 bases. This chain's CDR3 is CASSQEARAQSTEAFF. The CDR3 DNA follows: TGCGCCAGCAGCCAAGAAGCCCGGGCGCAGAGCACTGAAGCTTTCTTT.

This clonotype was detected ten times or more. The gene calls are TRBV7-2 and TRBJ2-3; a weak D match, TRBD2 (5 bases). Germline V CDR1 and CDR2: SGHTA, FQGNSA. This CDR3 is 14 amino acids long. Deletions cut 0 bases from V and 4 bases from J, with 8 bases between. CDR3 loop: CASSLAGVSDTQYF. The CDR3 DNA reads TGTGCCAGCAGCTTAGCGGGAGTATCAGATACGCAGTATTTT.

V is TRBV19 and J is TRBJ2-2, with 7 bases lining up with TRBD1. Trimming took 9 bases from V and 6 from J; bases not matched to a gene: 4. Germline V gives CDR1 LNHDA, CDR2 SQIVND (reference sequence). The CDR3 loop spans 12 amino acids. The CDR3 coding sequence is TGTGCCAGCCAGAGGGGGCCCGGGGAGCTGTTTTTT. Protein sequence: CASQRGPGELFF.

This clonotype was recorded a few times. The chain joins TRBV7-2 to TRBJ2-1, with 8 bases identical to TRBD2. The V and J ends lost 4 bases and 6 bases, in that order; junction bases with no gene match: 11. Looked up from germline, CDR1 is SGHTA and CDR2 is FQGNSA. The CDR3 loop spans 16 amino acids. For the CDR3, the DNA is TGTGCCAGCAGCTCCCCCGGGACTAGGTTGCCCAATGAGCAGTTCTTC. It codes for CASSSPGTRLPNEQFF.

The genes are TRBV7-8 and TRBJ2-1, with TRBD2 matching over 8 bases. Trimming took 6 bases from V and 2 from J; bases not matched to a gene: 3. From germline, CDR1 is SGHVS and CDR2 FQNEAQ. The CDR3 is 14 residues long. The CDR3 DNA reads TGTGCCAGCAGAGAGGGACTAGCCTACAATGAGCAGTTCTTC. Protein product: CASREGLAYNEQFF.

V usage is TRBV6-2 or TRBV6-3 and J usage is TRBJ2-7; 9 nucleotides match TRBD1. The V and J ends lost 6 bases and 0 bases, in that order; junction bases with no gene match: 6. This CDR3 comprises 15 residues. Germline V CDR1 and CDR2: MNHEY, SVGEGT. CDR3 DNA sequence: TGTGCCAGCAGACCGACAGGGGGAAGCTCCTACGAGCAGTACGTC. This sequence encodes CASRPTGGSSYEQYV.

The gene calls are TRBV12-3 or TRBV12-4 and TRBJ1-1; no firm D call. The CDR3 has 14 amino acids. V dropped 6 bases and J dropped 5 bases, with 16 bases sitting between them. The CDR3 sequence is CASSPGPGGTEAFF. The CDR3, as DNA: TGTGCCAGCAGCCCCGGCCCCGGAGGGACTGAAGCTTTCTTT.

This clonotype occurred many times. J is TRBJ2-5 and V is TRBV7-2, with 8 bases that match TRBD2. Germline trimming cut 1 base from V and 2 bases from J; bases unmatched to any gene: 3. The CDR3 length is 15 residues. Germline CDR1 and CDR2: SGHTA and FQGNSA. The CDR3 coding sequence is TGTGCCAGCAGCTTAGTAGCGGGGCGGCAAGAGACCCAGTACTTC. Protein sequence: CASSLVAGRQETQYF.

This clonotype was counted a single time. V usage is TRBV19 and J usage is TRBJ1-1, with unresolved D. Germline assignment: CDR1 LNHDA and CDR2 SQIVND (reference sequence). This CDR3 has 17 residues. V gave up 1 base and J gave up 1 base, with 16 bases separating them. The DNA of the CDR3 is TGTGCCAGTAGTATAGCCCCGCGCAGCTACTCGAACACTGAAGCTTTCTTT. Protein product: CASSIAPRSYSNTEAFF. The whole variable domain, remainder taken from reference TRBV19 and TRBJ1-1, is DGGITQSPKYLFRKEGQNVTLSCEQNLNHDAMYWYRQDPGQGLRLIYYSQIVNDFQKGDIAEGYSVSREKKESFPLTVTSAQKNPTAFYLCASSIAPRSYSNTEAFFGQGTRLTVV.

The chain couples TRBV19 to TRBJ2-5, with TRBD2 identical over 12 bases. This CDR3 has 15 amino acids. CDR1 and CDR2 (germline): LNHDA, SQIVND (reference sequence). V gave up 9 bases and J gave up 1 base; unmatched junction bases: 6. The CDR3 protein is CASVGLAGSQETQYF. The CDR3 DNA sequence: TGTGCCAGCGTCGGACTAGCGGGATCCCAAGAGACCCAGTACTTC. The variable domain in full, with the rest retrieved from reference TRBV19 and TRBJ2-5, is DGGITQSPKYLFRKEGQNVTLSCEQNLNHDAMYWYRQDPGQGLRLIYYSQIVNDFQKGDIAEGYSVSREKKESFPLTVTSAQKNPTAFYLCASVGLAGSQETQYFGPGTRLLVL.

In its sample, this clonotype was seen many times. The CDR3 DNA follows: TGTGCCAGCAGCCCACCGCTAGCGAGGGGTACGCAGTATTTT. It translates to CASSPPLARGTQYF. The V gene is TRBV7-2, the J gene TRBJ2-3; possible D gene TRBD2, 6 bases. The V and J ends lost 5 bases and 8 bases respectively, with 17 bases between them. CDR1 is SGHTA and CDR2 is FQGNSA in the germline V gene. The CDR3 totals 14 residues.

The genes are TRBV7-2 and TRBJ1-2; the match to TRBD1 covers 8 bases. This CDR3 has 12 amino acids. The V gene end was trimmed by 5 bases and the J gene end by 7 bases; junction bases not matched to a gene: 3. Germline-derived CDR1 and CDR2 are SGHTA and FQGNSA. The chain's CDR3 is CASSRTGSGYTF. DNA for the CDR3: TGTGCCAGCAGCCGGACAGGGTCTGGCTACACCTTC.

This clonotype appeared a few times. This rearrangement joins TRBV27 to TRBJ1-6; D unclear. This CDR3 contains 14 residues. Germline V gene lookup returns CDR1 MNHEY and CDR2 SMNVEV (reference sequence). The V gene lost 3 bases and the J gene lost 9 bases, with 12 bases spanning the gap. The CDR3 reads CASSFVGLASPLHF. DNA of the CDR3: TGTGCCAGCAGTTTTGTTGGGTTGGCTTCACCCCTCCACTTT.

This clonotype has just a few counts. The chain carries TRBV6-1 and TRBJ2-2; 7 nucleotides line up with TRBD1. In germline, CDR1 is MNHNS, CDR2 SASEGT. The CDR3 runs 16 residues. V was pared by 3 bases and J by 5 bases, with 9 bases of the junction left unmatched. The CDR3 loop reads CASSEGWKGATGELFF. CDR3 DNA sequence: TGTGCCAGCAGTGAGGGCTGGAAGGGGGCGACCGGGGAGCTGTTTTTT.

The V call is TRBV5-1, the J call TRBJ1-1, with 7 bases lining up with TRBD1. CDR3 length equals 17 residues. CDR1 SGHRS and CDR2 YFSETQ come from the germline V gene. J was trimmed by 0 bases and V by 2 bases; bases with no gene match: 10. The CDR3: CASSFGPQGVLNTEAFF. CDR3 sequence (DNA): TGCGCCAGCAGCTTTGGTCCCCAGGGGGTATTGAACACTGAAGCTTTCTTT.